These T cell receptor beta chains were read from a single sample in a study of radiation and T cells in renal cell carcinoma. TCRdb's copy holds only in-frame clones and misses some; the assay was immunoSEQ multiplex PCR. The table shows around 180,000 clones, with less than 90% occurring only once. Sequenced material: blood, taken from a patient whose treatment included radiotherapy and nephrectomy. These receptors all stem from a woman aged 45-59 years with renal cell carcinoma. CDR3s include the opening cysteine and the closing phenylalanine or tryptophan. A D gene is named only where the DNA matches it firmly. For some rows the clone size is stated as once, few or many, or as a class when expanded; others skip it.

DNA	CDR3	J	size	D	V
TGTGCCAGCAGCGTAGTGTGGAGAGACAATGAGCAGTTCTTC	CASSVVWRDNEQFF	TRBJ2-1	.	.	TRBV9
TGTGCCAGTAGTATTGTCGGTTCACCCCTCCACTTT	CASSIVGSPLHF	TRBJ1-6	few	.	TRBV19
TGTGCCAGCAGTGCTGGGACTAGCGGAGTCAATGAGCAGTTCTTC	CASSAGTSGVNEQFF	TRBJ2-1	.	TRBD2	TRBV6-4
TGCGCCAGCAGCCAAGGGACGGCCAACACTGAAGCTTTCTTT	CASSQGTANTEAFF	TRBJ1-1	few	.	TRBV4-1
TGTGCCAGCAGCCAAGAAGGGGTGATGAAACGAACAGGGGACTCCTACGAGCAGTACTTC	CASSQEGVMKRTGDSYEQYF	TRBJ2-7	.	TRBD1	TRBV14
TGTGCCAGCAGCCGTTCCGGCCAGGCGGATTTAGATGAGCAGTTCTTC	CASSRSGQADLDEQFF	TRBJ2-1	.	.	TRBV7-2
TGTGCCAGCAGCGGGAAGCGTACCGCGAACACCGGGGAGCTGTTTTTT	CASSGKRTANTGELFF	TRBJ2-2	.	.	TRBV9
TGTGCCAGTAGTCTAAGGGCGACAGGGAACACTGAAGCTTTCTTT	CASSLRATGNTEAFF	TRBJ1-1	.	.	TRBV19
TGTGCCAGCAGCGTAGGAGATAGATCACCCCTCCACTTT	CASSVGDRSPLHF	TRBJ1-6	.	.	TRBV9
TGTGCCAGTGCACTAGCGGTAAACACCGGGGAGCTGTTTTTT	CASALAVNTGELFF	TRBJ2-2	.	TRBD2	TRBV19
TGTGCCAGCAGTTACATGTCCCCGGGACTAGCGGGGGCAGATACGCAGTATTTT	CASSYMSPGLAGADTQYF	TRBJ2-3	.	TRBD2	TRBV6-9
TGCGCCAGCAGAACCGGACTAGCGGGGGGCGGGACCCAGTACTTC	CASRTGLAGGGTQYF	TRBJ2-5	.	TRBD2	TRBV5-1
TGTGCCAGCAGTGGGGAGGGCTACGAGCAGTACTTC	CASSGEGYEQYF	TRBJ2-7	.	TRBD2	TRBV9
TGTGCCAGCAGTTTCGTGGCGGGGGCCGACGAGCAGTACTTC	CASSFVAGADEQYF	TRBJ2-7	many	.	TRBV27
TGTGCCAGCAGCCACTCAGGGGTCTACGAGCAGTACTTC	CASSHSGVYEQYF	TRBJ2-7	.	.	TRBV7-8
TGTGCCAGCAGTTTTTACAGGGAAAGTTCATCTGGCTACACCTTC	CASSFYRESSSGYTF	TRBJ1-2	.	.	TRBV6-5
TGTGCCAGCTCATCGGATAATTCACCCCTCCACTTT	CASSSDNSPLHF	TRBJ1-6	.	.	TRBV18
TGTGCCAGCAGCGTAGATGACAGGGGGCTTTTGGAGCCCCAGCATTTT	CASSVDDRGLLEPQHF	TRBJ1-5	few	TRBD1	TRBV9
TGTGCCAGCAGCTTAGATGGACTAGCGACAGAGCAGTACTTC	CASSLDGLATEQYF	TRBJ2-7	.	TRBD2	TRBV7-2
TGTGCCAGCAGTCGGACAGAGAACACTGAAGCTTTCTTT	CASSRTENTEAFF	TRBJ1-1	.	.	TRBV6-6
TGCGCCAGCAGTTCCGGGACAGGGGGCTCCTACAATGAGCAGTTCTTC	CASSSGTGGSYNEQFF	TRBJ2-1	.	TRBD1	TRBV5-1
TGTGCCAGCAGCCCCGTAGCGGGGGCCACCTACGAGCAGTACTTC	CASSPVAGATYEQYF	TRBJ2-7	.	TRBD2	TRBV5-4
TGTGCCAGTAAAAAGGGGGCATCGTCGAGCAATCAGCCCCAGCATTTT	CASKKGASSSNQPQHF	TRBJ1-5	.	TRBD1	TRBV10-3
TGTGCCAGCAGCCATATCGACAGCTATGGCTACACCTTC	CASSHIDSYGYTF	TRBJ1-2	.	.	TRBV7-9
TGTGCCAGCAGCGGAGGGGATCCTAGGGACCCTGAAGCTTTCTTT	CASSGGDPRDPEAFF	TRBJ1-1	.	.	TRBV9
TGTGCCTGGAGTGTAGACGGACCCTCAACTAATGAAAAACTGTTTTTT	CAWSVDGPSTNEKLFF	TRBJ1-4	.	.	TRBV30
TGTGCCAGCAGCAGAGACACCGGGGAGCTGTTTTTT	CASSRDTGELFF	TRBJ2-2	.	.	TRBV7-9
TGTGCCAGCAGAGGACTGAGGGTGAAAGAGACCCAGTACTTC	CASRGLRVKETQYF	TRBJ2-5	.	.	TRBV9
TGTGCCAGCAGCTCACAAGGACAGGGGGATGAGCAGTTCTTC	CASSSQGQGDEQFF	TRBJ2-1	.	TRBD1	TRBV11-3
TGTGCCAGCAGTGAAGCACGCAGTACCGGGGAGCTGTTTTTT	CASSEARSTGELFF	TRBJ2-2	.	.	TRBV2
TGCGCCAGCAGCCAAGATCTCCTCCGGGGCTCTGGGGCCAACGTCCTGACTTTC	CASSQDLLRGSGANVLTF	TRBJ2-6	.	.	TRBV4-3
TGCGCCAGCAGTGAAGTGCGGGAGCAGTTCTTC	CASSEVREQFF	TRBJ2-1	.	.	TRBV10-2
TGCGCCAGCAGCCAAGAATTATCGGGAAGACGCGGCTACACCTTC	CASSQELSGRRGYTF	TRBJ1-2	once	.	TRBV4-3
TGTGCCAGCAGTCCAGACAGGGAAAGGACTGAAGCTTTCTTT	CASSPDRERTEAFF	TRBJ1-1	.	TRBD1	TRBV6-5
TGTGCTAGCAGACCCGCCGCGACCGGGGTGGACACCGGGGAGCTGTTTTTT	CASRPAATGVDTGELFF	TRBJ2-2	.	.	TRBV7-7
TGTGCCAGCAGTGGTGGGGGAGTGGGGGAAAAACTGTTTTTT	CASSGGGVGEKLFF	TRBJ1-4	.	.	TRBV6-1
TGTGCCAGCAGCACCTCGCAGGGGGATTCGGCCTATAATTCACCCCTCCACTTT	CASSTSQGDSAYNSPLHF	TRBJ1-6	.	TRBD1	TRBV6-8
TGTGCCAGCAGCTTGGCCGGGGGGTGGGGTCCCGCAGATACGCAGTATTTT	CASSLAGGWGPADTQYF	TRBJ2-3	.	TRBD2	TRBV5-6
TGTGCCAGCTCGCTCATACCGGGGCCTAAACCAGCAACTAATGAAAAACTGTTTTTT	CASSLIPGPKPATNEKLFF	TRBJ1-4	.	.	TRBV18
TGTGCCAGCAGCTTGCTCGGGGGGCGGGACACCGGGGAGCTGTTTTTT	CASSLLGGRDTGELFF	TRBJ2-2	.	.	TRBV5-6
TGTGCCAGCAGTGAACTCGTAAGGGGGGACACTGAAGCTTTCTTT	CASSELVRGDTEAFF	TRBJ1-1	.	.	TRBV6-1
TGTGCCAGAAGCTTGGACCCGGGAACTGAAAGCTATGGCTACACCTTC	CARSLDPGTESYGYTF	TRBJ1-2	.	.	TRBV5-3
TGTGCCAGCAGGGACCACGGTCAGCCCCAGCATTTT	CASRDHGQPQHF	TRBJ1-5	.	.	TRBV2
TGTGCCATCAGTGAAGGGACAGAGAGCAATCAGCCCCAGCATTTT	CAISEGTESNQPQHF	TRBJ1-5	.	TRBD1	TRBV10-3
TGCGCCAGCAGCTTGGCCAAGTATGTGGGTTCGAACACTGAAGCTTTCTTT	CASSLAKYVGSNTEAFF	TRBJ1-1	.	.	TRBV5-1
TGTGCCAGCAGTTACGGAGGGGGGCGTGGATATGGCTACACCTTC	CASSYGGGRGYGYTF	TRBJ1-2	.	.	TRBV6-5
TGTGCCATCGACAGGGGGCCCTCCTACGAGCAGTACTTC	CAIDRGPSYEQYF	TRBJ2-7	.	TRBD1	TRBV10-3
TGTGCCAGCAGCTTGTCACCAGGAAAGGTCACCTACGAGCAGTACTTC	CASSLSPGKVTYEQYF	TRBJ2-7	.	.	TRBV5-4
TGTGCCAGCAGTTACCGGACAGCCTATGGCTACACCTTC	CASSYRTAYGYTF	TRBJ1-2	.	.	TRBV6-6
TGTGCCAGTAGTGTAAGGACAGGGGGAGGCACTGAAGCTTTCTTT	CASSVRTGGGTEAFF	TRBJ1-1	.	TRBD1	TRBV19
TGTGCCAGCTCACCACGGACAGGCACTAACACTGAAGCTTTCTTT	CASSPRTGTNTEAFF	TRBJ1-1	.	TRBD1	TRBV18
TGTGCCAGCAAAGGCGGGGTGAGCTTGGATGGCTACACCTTC	CASKGGVSLDGYTF	TRBJ1-2	.	.	TRBV25-1
TGTGCCAGCAGCTTGAGCACAGATACTTCCTACGAGCAGTACTTC	CASSLSTDTSYEQYF	TRBJ2-7	.	.	TRBV5-6
TGTGCCTGGAGTAGAATTAACTATGGCTACACCTTC	CAWSRINYGYTF	TRBJ1-2	.	.	TRBV30
TGTGCCAGCAGTTACTCTGTATCGGACAGGGTCTACGAGCAGTACTTC	CASSYSVSDRVYEQYF	TRBJ2-7	once	TRBD1	TRBV6-5
TGTGCCAGCAGTCGGACAGGCCAGTACCAAGAGACCCAGTACTTC	CASSRTGQYQETQYF	TRBJ2-5	.	TRBD1	TRBV6-1
TGTGCCAGCAGCAAACAAACCGGAGCTCAGGGGTTCTCCTACAATGAGCAGTTCTTC	CASSKQTGAQGFSYNEQFF	TRBJ2-1	.	.	TRBV21-1
TGTGCAAGTCGCTTAGGCGACGACGGGAGGTATTACGAGCAGTACTTC	CASRLGDDGRYYEQYF	TRBJ2-7	.	.	TRBV12-2
TGTGCCAGCAGAGTAACAGGGGGGGTCTCCGAAGCTTTCTTT	CASRVTGGVSEAFF	TRBJ1-1	once	TRBD1	TRBV2